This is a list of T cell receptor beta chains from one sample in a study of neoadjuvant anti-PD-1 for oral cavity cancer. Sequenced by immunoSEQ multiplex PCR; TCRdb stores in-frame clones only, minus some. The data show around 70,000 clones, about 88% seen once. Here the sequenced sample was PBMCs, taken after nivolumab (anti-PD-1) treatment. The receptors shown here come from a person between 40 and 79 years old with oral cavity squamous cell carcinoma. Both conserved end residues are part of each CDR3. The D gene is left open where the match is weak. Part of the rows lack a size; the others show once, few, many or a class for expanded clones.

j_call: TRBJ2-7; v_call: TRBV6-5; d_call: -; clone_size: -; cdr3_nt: TGTGCCAGCAGTTACTCGGGTGGCAGTTACGAGCAGTACTTC; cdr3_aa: CASSYSGGSYEQYF
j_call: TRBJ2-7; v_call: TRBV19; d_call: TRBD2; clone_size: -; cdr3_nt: TGTGCCAGTAGTATAGGTAGCGGGAGCTACGAGCAGTACTTC; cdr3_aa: CASSIGSGSYEQYF
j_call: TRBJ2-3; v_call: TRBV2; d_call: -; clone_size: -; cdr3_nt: TGTGCCAGCAGTGGAGTCACCCCACATACGCAGTATTTT; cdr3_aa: CASSGVTPHTQYF
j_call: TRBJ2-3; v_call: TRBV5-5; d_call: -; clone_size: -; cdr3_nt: TGTGCCAGCAGCACCCTCACAGATACGCAGTATTTT; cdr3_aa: CASSTLTDTQYF
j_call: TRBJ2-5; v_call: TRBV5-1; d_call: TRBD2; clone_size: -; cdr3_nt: TGCGCCAGCAGCTTGGGGAGCGGGAGCCGGGAAGAGACCCAGTACTTC; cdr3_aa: CASSLGSGSREETQYF
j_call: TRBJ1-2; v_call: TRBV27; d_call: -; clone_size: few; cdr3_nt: TGTGCCAGCAGGGGCCGGCGGAGTGGGAACTATGGCTACACCTTC; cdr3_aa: CASRGRRSGNYGYTF
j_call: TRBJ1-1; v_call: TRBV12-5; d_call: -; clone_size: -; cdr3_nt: TGTGCTAGTGGCTGGGGGGGAACTGAAGCTTTCTTT; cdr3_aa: CASGWGGTEAFF
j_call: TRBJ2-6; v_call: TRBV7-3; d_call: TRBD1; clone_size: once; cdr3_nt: TGTGCCAGCAGCGTCCAGGGGGTTGACGTCCTGACTTTC; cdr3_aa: CASSVQGVDVLTF
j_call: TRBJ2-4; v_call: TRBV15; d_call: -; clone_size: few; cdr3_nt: TGTGCCACCCAGGCGGCAGTCAGTGAAAACATTCAGTACTTC; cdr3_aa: CATQAAVSENIQYF
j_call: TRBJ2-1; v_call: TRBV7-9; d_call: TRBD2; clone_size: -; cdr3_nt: TGTGCCAGCAGCTTAGATGGGTGGACTAGCGGCTACAATGAGCAGTTCTTC; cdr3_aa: CASSLDGWTSGYNEQFF
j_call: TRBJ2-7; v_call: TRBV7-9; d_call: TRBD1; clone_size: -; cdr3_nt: TGTGCCAGCAGCTCCATTGAGGGACAGGGAGGCTACGAGCAGTACTTC; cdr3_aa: CASSSIEGQGGYEQYF
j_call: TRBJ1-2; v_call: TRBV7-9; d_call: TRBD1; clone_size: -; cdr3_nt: TGTGCCAGCTCCCTGGACAGGGAGAAAATCGATGGCTACACCTTC; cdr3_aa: CASSLDREKIDGYTF
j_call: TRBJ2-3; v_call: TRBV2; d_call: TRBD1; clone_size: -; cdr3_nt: TGTGCCAGCACGAGGGACAGGACCAACACAGATACGCAGTATTTT; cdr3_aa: CASTRDRTNTDTQYF
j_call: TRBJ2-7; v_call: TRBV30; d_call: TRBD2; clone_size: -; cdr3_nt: TGTGCCTGGGCCGGACTAGCGGGAGCCCGGGAGCAGTACTTC; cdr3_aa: CAWAGLAGAREQYF
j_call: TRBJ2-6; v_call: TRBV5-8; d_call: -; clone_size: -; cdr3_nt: TGTGCCAGCAGCTTGCCCGGGGCCGGGGCCAACGTCCTGACTTTC; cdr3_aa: CASSLPGAGANVLTF
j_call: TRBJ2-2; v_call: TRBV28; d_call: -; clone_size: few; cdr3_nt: TGTGCCAGCGGGGATGACCCCGGGGAGCTGTTTTTT; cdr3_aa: CASGDDPGELFF
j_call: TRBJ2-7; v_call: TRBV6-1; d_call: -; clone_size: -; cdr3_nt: TGTGCCAGCAGTCCTCTAGGGGGAGGTCTCCACGAGCAGTACTTC; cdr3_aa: CASSPLGGGLHEQYF
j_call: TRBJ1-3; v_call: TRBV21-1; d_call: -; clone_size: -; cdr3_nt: TGTGCCAGCAGCAGGACAGGGAGGCGAAACACCATATATTTT; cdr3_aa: CASSRTGRRNTIYF
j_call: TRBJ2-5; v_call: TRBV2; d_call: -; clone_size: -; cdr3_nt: TGTGCCAGCAGTCTTTCAGAGACCCAGTACTTC; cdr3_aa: CASSLSETQYF
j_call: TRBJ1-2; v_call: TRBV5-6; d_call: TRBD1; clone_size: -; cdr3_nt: TGTGCCAGCAGTGGGGACAGGGAAGCGTGGGGCTACACCTTC; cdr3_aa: CASSGDREAWGYTF
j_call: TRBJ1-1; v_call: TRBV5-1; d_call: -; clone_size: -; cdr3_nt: TGCGCCAGCAGCTCCAGGACAGACCCGAACACTGAAGCTTTCTTT; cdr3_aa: CASSSRTDPNTEAFF
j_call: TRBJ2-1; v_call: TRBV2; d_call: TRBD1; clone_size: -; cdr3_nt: TGTGCCAGCAGAGGAGACAGGGTCAATGAGCAGTTCTTC; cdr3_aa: CASRGDRVNEQFF
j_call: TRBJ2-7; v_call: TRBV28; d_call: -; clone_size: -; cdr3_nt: TGTGCCAGCAGTTTCTCCAGGGGTTTGGACGAGCAGTACTTC; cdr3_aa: CASSFSRGLDEQYF
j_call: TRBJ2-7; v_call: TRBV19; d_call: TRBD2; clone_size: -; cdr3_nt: TGTGCCAGTAGTATAGCCGGGACTAGCGGGAGCCCCTACGAGCAGTACTTC; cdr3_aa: CASSIAGTSGSPYEQYF
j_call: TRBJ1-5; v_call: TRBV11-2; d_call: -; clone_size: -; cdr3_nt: TGTGCCAGCAGCTTAGCATCGGATCAGGCCCAGCATTTT; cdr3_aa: CASSLASDQAQHF
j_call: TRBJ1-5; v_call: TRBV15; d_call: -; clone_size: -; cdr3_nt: TGTGCCACCAGCAGAGATTTGAGTCTTCGCCATCAGCCCCAGCATTTT; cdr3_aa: CATSRDLSLRHQPQHF
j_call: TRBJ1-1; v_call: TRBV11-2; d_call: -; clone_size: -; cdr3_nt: TGTGCCAGCAGTCCGACGTTGAACACTGAAGCTTTCTTT; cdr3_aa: CASSPTLNTEAFF
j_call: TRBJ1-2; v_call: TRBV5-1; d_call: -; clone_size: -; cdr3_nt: TGCGCCAGCAGCTTGCCGGGGCCCCAGGACGATAGCGGCTACACCTTC; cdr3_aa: CASSLPGPQDDSGYTF
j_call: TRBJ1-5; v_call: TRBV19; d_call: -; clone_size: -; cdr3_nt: TGTGCCAGTAGTCCAAGCGGGAGCAATCAGCCCCAGCATTTT; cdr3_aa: CASSPSGSNQPQHF
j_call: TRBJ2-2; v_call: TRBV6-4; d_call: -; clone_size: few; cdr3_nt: TGTGCCAGCAGTGACTCACTAGACACCGGGGAGCTGTTTTTT; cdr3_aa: CASSDSLDTGELFF
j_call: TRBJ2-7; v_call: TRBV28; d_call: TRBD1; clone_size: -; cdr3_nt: TGTGCCAGCAGTTCTCAAATTGGACAGGTCTTCGGAGAGTACTTC; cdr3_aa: CASSSQIGQVFGEYF
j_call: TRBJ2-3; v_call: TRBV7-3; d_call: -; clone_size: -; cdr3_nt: TGTGCCAGCAGCTTTAGACCAGTCCCCACAGATACGCAGTATTTT; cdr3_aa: CASSFRPVPTDTQYF
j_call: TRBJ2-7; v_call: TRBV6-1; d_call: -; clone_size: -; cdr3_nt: TGTGCCAGCACCGTTGAGCGCGGAACCTACGAGCAGTACTTC; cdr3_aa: CASTVERGTYEQYF
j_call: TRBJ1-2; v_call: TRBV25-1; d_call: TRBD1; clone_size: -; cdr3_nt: TGTGCCAGCAGTGAACAGGGGGCTTGGGGCTACACCTTC; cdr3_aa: CASSEQGAWGYTF
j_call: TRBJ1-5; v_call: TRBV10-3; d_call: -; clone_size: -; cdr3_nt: TGTGCCATCAGTGAGTCAGGGGAGAAGCCCCAGCATTTT; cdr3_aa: CAISESGEKPQHF
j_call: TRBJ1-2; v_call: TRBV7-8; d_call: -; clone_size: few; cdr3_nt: TGTGCCAGCAGCCCACGACAGGAGAGCTATGGCTACACCTTC; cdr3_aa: CASSPRQESYGYTF
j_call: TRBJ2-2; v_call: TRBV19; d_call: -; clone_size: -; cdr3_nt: TGTGCCAGTAGTGTTGGGAACTCGGACACCGGGGAGCTGTTTTTT; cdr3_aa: CASSVGNSDTGELFF
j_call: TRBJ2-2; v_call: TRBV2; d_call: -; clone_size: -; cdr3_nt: TGTGCCAGCAGCTTAGAGAACACCGGGGAGCTGTTTTTT; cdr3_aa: CASSLENTGELFF
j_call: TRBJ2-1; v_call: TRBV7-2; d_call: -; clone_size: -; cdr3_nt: TGTGCCAGCAGTGGACGTGCCGGAAATGAGCAGTTCTTC; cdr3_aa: CASSGRAGNEQFF
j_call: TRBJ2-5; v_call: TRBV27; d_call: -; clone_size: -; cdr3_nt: TGTGCCAGCAGTTTTTCGGGGGAAGAGACCCAGTACTTC; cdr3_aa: CASSFSGEETQYF
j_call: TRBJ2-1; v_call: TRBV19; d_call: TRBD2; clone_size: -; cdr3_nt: TGTGCCAGTAGTAACAACCTGGGGGGACTAGCGGGAGTCAATGAGCAGTTCTTC; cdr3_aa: CASSNNLGGLAGVNEQFF
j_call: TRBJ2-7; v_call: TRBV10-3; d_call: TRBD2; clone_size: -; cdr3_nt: TGTGCCATCAGTGAGTCCGCGGGAGTGTACGAGCAGTACTTC; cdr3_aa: CAISESAGVYEQYF
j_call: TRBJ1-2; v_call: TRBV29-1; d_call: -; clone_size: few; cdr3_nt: TGCAGCGTCGCAAGGACCAAGGACTATGGCTACACCTTC; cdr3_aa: CSVARTKDYGYTF
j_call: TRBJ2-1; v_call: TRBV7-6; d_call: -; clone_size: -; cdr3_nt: TGTGCCAGCAGTCAAGTATCCGGGATCGGGTATGAGCAGTTCTTC; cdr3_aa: CASSQVSGIGYEQFF